This T cell receptor beta chain was identified during a study of blood T cell repertoires in COVID-19. Study in general: Acute and convalescent COVID-19 specimens originated in the United States, Italy and Spain. Sources were T cells, B-cell-depleted T cells, or PBMCs; the material itself was cDNA or gDNA.

CDR1 and CDR2 from the germline V gene are SGHDN and FVKESK. The CDR3 is 13 residues long. Trimming took 0 bases from V and 5 from J, leaving 7 bases between them. Per the original data handling: By means of reference gene primer amplification, nucleated cell counts were estimated. Generated by immunoSEQ multiplex PCR, the TCRdb table keeps only in-frame clones and is missing some. V and J calls and clone size follow that table, whereas D and trimming were derived from the DNA. In the table there are around 96,000 clones, about 96% of which are singletons. The specimen was peripheral blood. The chain combines TRBV14 with TRBJ1-1; D gene ambiguous. The source of this sequence is a human donor with active COVID-19. The donor label of this sample is uncertain. Here the CDR3 DNA reads TGTGCCAGCAGCCAAGAGTCTAGAACTGAAGCTTTCTTT. It codes for CASSQESRTEAFF.